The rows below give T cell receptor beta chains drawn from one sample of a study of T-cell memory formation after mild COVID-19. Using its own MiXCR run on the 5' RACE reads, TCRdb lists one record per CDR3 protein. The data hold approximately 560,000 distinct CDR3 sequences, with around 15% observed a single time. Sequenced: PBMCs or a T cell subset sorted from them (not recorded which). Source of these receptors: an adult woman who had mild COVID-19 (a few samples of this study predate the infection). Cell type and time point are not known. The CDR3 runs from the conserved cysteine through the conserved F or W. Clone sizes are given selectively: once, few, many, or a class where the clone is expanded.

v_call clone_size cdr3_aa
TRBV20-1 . CSARDRVGPVNEQFF
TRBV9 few CASSQGLAGNYNEQFF
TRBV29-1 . CSVRQGASGELFF
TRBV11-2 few CASSFGTGRAGEQFF
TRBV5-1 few CASSRTGRGTQETQYF
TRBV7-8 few CASSLHDSNEQFF
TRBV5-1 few CASSPEQGVPYEQYF
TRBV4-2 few CASSHGGSPLHF
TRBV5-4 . CASSLVGEPGQGSEAFF
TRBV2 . CASSERQGTANEQFF
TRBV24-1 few CATSDQGDTGELFF
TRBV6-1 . CASITGERNTIYF
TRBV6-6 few CASSYYPVWNTEAFF
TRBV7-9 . CASSPRGLRDSPLHF
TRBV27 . CASSLGRGLWNEQFF
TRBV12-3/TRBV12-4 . CASQPDRGYLNTEAFF
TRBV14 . CASSRGNYNEQFF
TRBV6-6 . CASRYLAQGDTIYF
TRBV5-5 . CATTGEPTDTQYF
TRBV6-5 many CASTAGTGVGYTF
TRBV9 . CASSASGGDTGELFF
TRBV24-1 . CATSDRTVSDTTEKLFF
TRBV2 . CASTQGIGNTIYF
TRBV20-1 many CSASPQPSSYEQYF
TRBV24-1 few CATSEAPGRSEQFF
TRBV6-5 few CASTSLAGYNEQFF
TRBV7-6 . CASSSIRGRVGTGELFF